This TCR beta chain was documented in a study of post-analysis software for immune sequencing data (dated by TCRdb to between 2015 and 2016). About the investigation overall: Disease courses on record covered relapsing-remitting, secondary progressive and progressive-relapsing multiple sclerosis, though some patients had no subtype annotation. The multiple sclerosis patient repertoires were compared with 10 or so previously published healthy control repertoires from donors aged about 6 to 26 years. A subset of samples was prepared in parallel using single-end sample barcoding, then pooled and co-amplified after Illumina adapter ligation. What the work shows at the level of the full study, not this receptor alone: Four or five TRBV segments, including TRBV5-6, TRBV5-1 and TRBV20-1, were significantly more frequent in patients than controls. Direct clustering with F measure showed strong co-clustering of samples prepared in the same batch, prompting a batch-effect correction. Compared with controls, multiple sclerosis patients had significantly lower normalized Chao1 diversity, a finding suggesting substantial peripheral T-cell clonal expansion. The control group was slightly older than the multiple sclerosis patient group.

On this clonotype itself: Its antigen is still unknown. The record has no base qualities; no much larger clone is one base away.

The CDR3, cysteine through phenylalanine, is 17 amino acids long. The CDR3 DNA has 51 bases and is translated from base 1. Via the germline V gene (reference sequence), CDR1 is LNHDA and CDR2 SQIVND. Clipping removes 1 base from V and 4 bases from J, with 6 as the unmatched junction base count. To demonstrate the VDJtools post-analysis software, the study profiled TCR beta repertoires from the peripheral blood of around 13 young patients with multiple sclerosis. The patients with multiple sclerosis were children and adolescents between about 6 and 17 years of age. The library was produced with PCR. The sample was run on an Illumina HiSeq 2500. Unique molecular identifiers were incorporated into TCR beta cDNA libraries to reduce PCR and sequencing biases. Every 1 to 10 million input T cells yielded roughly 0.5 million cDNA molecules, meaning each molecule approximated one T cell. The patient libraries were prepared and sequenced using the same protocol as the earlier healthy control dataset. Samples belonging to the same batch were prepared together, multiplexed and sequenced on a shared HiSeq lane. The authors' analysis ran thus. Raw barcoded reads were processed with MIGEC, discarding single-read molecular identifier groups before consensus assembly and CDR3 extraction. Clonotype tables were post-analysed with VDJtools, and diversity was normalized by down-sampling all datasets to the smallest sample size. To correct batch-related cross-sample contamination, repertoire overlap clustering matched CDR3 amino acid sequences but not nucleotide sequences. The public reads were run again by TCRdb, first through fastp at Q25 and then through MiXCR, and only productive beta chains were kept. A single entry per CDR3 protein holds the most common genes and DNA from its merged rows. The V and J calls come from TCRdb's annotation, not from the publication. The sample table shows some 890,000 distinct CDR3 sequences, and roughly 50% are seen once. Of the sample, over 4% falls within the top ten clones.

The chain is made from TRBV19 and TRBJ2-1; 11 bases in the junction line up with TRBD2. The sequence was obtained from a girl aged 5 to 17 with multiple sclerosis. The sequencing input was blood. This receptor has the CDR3 CASSIGPGTSGYNEQFF. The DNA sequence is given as TGTGCCAGTAGTATAGGACCCGGGACTAGCGGATACAATGAGCAGTTCTTC.